The clone carrying this TCR beta chain was recorded at least ten times. The source of the sample is a study of shared clonotypes between healthy human individuals. Study-level information: The donors, a couple of women and a few men, were aged 18 to 49.

Everyone who donated was a Caucasian adult who lived in Nashville, Tennessee. It was about 84 million PBMCs that unsorted samples used for genomic DNA. Clones were read by immunoSEQ multiplex PCR, and TCRdb kept only the in-frame ones, dropping some. The table records 400,000 to 600,000 clones, around 79% of them present only once. This sequence originates from a woman in her forties in good health. Some clones in this sample may be carry-over from other donors' samples. The sample consisted of PBMCs.

The CDR3 sequence is CASSPLAGDEQFF. As DNA, the CDR3 is TGTGCCAGCTCACCGCTAGCGGGAGATGAGCAGTTCTTC. This chain links TRBV18 with TRBJ2-1; 10 nucleotides agree with TRBD2. The ends lost 3 bases at V and 8 bases at J; junction bases unmatched: 1. Looked up from germline, CDR1 is KGHSH and CDR2 is LQKENI. The CDR3 loop spans 13 amino acids.